This is a list of T cell receptor beta chains from one sample in a study of cytomegalovirus exposure and HLA in healthy donors. Libraries were prepared by immunoSEQ multiplex PCR; TCRdb keeps only in-frame clonotypes and omits some of them. Among about 220,000 clones listed, about 80% were seen once. The sequenced sample consisted of PBMCs. Every receptor here comes from a man in his late teens or twenties in good health and CMV-seronegative. Both conserved end residues are part of each CDR3. A D gene is named only where the DNA matches it firmly. Size is omitted from some rows. Given values are once, few, many or a class for expanded clones.

abundance,j_gene,v_gene,d_gene,CDR3nt,CDR3aa
-,TRBJ1-4,TRBV5-1,TRBD1,TGCGCCAGCGAATCGGGTAAAGGACAGGGGGACGAAAAACTGTTTTTT,CASESGKGQGDEKLFF
-,TRBJ1-4,TRBV5-6,-,TGTGCCAGCAGCTTGTGGCCAACTAATGAAAAACTGTTTTTT,CASSLWPTNEKLFF
few,TRBJ2-2,TRBV28,-,TGTGCCAGCAGTTTAAGGACAGCAAACACCGGGGAGCTGTTTTTT,CASSLRTANTGELFF
once,TRBJ1-5,TRBV18,TRBD1,TGTGCCAGCGCACAGGGGGCGGGACAGCCCCAGCATTTT,CASAQGAGQPQHF
-,TRBJ2-2,TRBV6-6,-,TGTGCCAGCAGGCAACTAGTTAGCACCGGGGAGCTGTTTTTT,CASRQLVSTGELFF
-,TRBJ2-2,TRBV7-9,-,TGTGCCAGCAGCCAACAGGGTAGAGGCACCGGGGAGCTGTTTTTT,CASSQQGRGTGELFF
-,TRBJ1-2,TRBV19,-,TGTGCCAGTAGTAAAGCCCCCTTTGGCGCTTTAGGCGGGACCCGGGTGCGGGGCTACACCTTC,CASSKAPFGALGGTRVRGYTF
-,TRBJ2-5,TRBV15,-,TGTGCCACCAGCAGATGGGGAGAGGGCCAAGAGACCCAGTACTTC,CATSRWGEGQETQYF
-,TRBJ1-5,TRBV5-3,TRBD1,TGTGCCAGAAGCTGGACAGGGGGCAAAGGCAATCAGCCCCAGCATTTT,CARSWTGGKGNQPQHF
once,TRBJ1-5,TRBV30,-,TGTGCCTGGAGTCTGGCGGGCTTAAATCAGCCCCAGCATTTT,CAWSLAGLNQPQHF